A selection of T cell receptor beta chains follows, all from one sample in a study of graft-versus-host responses after intestinal transplantation. Measured with immunoSEQ multiplex PCR; TCRdb has only the in-frame clones, and not every one. Here the sample spans about 88,000 clones, almost 90% being singletons. For these receptors, no antigen is known. This specimen was unstimulated CD4+ T cells sorted from spleen or lymph node cells, taken before intestinal transplant. The receptor source for this set is a human donor who received an intestinal transplant. CDR3s include the opening cysteine and the closing phenylalanine or tryptophan. The D gene is left open where the match is weak. The size field is filled for only some rows; it gives once, few, many or a size class.

size: -
J: TRBJ1-1
V: TRBV5-1
D: -
DNA: TGCGCCAGCAGCTTGGGGGGGGATTGGAACACTGAAGCTTTCTTT
CDR3: CASSLGGDWNTEAFF

size: -
J: TRBJ1-2
V: TRBV15
D: TRBD1
DNA: TGTGCCACCAGCAGAGGTTTCCAGGGGGACTATGGCTACACCTTC
CDR3: CATSRGFQGDYGYTF

size: once
J: TRBJ2-1
V: TRBV6-4
D: -
DNA: TGTGCCAGCAGCGAAAACAGGATGACATACAATGAGCAGTTCTTC
CDR3: CASSENRMTYNEQFF

size: few
J: TRBJ2-7
V: TRBV6-5
D: TRBD1
DNA: TGTGCCAGCAGTTACGCGGGACAGGTGGAGTACGAGCAGTACTTC
CDR3: CASSYAGQVEYEQYF

size: -
J: TRBJ2-3
V: TRBV29-1
D: -
DNA: TGCAGCGTTGGGACACTTAGCACAGATACGCAGTATTTT
CDR3: CSVGTLSTDTQYF

size: -
J: TRBJ2-4
V: TRBV5-4
D: -
DNA: TGTGCCAGCAGCGAACAAGGACAGAGCTCAGCCAAAAACATTCAGTACTTC
CDR3: CASSEQGQSSAKNIQYF

size: -
J: TRBJ2-7
V: TRBV6-1
D: -
DNA: TGTGCCAGCAGCGTAACCGGGACCTACGAGCAGTACTTC
CDR3: CASSVTGTYEQYF

size: -
J: TRBJ2-7
V: TRBV5-5
D: TRBD2
DNA: TGTGCCAGCAGCTCTCTAGCGGGGGTCTCCTACGAGCAGTACTTC
CDR3: CASSSLAGVSYEQYF

size: -
J: TRBJ1-1
V: TRBV11-2
D: -
DNA: TGTGCCAGCAGCTTAGGTGGTAGGGGGTGGGACACTGAAGCTTTCTTT
CDR3: CASSLGGRGWDTEAFF

size: -
J: TRBJ1-1
V: TRBV5-1
D: TRBD1
DNA: TGCGCCAGCAGCGCCAACAGGGGGCGGACTGAAGCTTTCTTT
CDR3: CASSANRGRTEAFF

size: once
J: TRBJ2-5
V: TRBV5-6
D: -
DNA: TGTGCCAGCAGCTTGCGCGGATTAGAGACCCAGTACTTC
CDR3: CASSLRGLETQYF

size: -
J: TRBJ2-1
V: TRBV5-6
D: TRBD1
DNA: TGTGCCAGCAGCCACAGGGGGAGTGAGCAGTTCTTC
CDR3: CASSHRGSEQFF

size: -
J: TRBJ1-1
V: TRBV6-1
D: TRBD1
DNA: TGTGCCAGCAGGAGGGGGCGGGACACTGAAGCTTTCTTT
CDR3: CASRRGRDTEAFF

size: -
J: TRBJ2-7
V: TRBV5-1
D: TRBD1
DNA: TGCGCCAGCAGCGACAGGGGGAGCTCCTACGAGCAGTACTTC
CDR3: CASSDRGSSYEQYF

size: -
J: TRBJ2-1
V: TRBV6-1
D: TRBD2
DNA: TGTGCCAGCAGCAAGACTAGCGGGGGCCCCCCGGAGCAGTTCTTC
CDR3: CASSKTSGGPPEQFF

size: -
J: TRBJ2-3
V: TRBV7-8
D: -
DNA: TGTGCCAGCAGCTTCCTAACTAGCACAGATACGCAGTATTTT
CDR3: CASSFLTSTDTQYF

size: once
J: TRBJ2-3
V: TRBV10-3
D: -
DNA: TGTGCCACCCGGAGGACTACCTTGGGCACAGATACGCAGTATTTT
CDR3: CATRRTTLGTDTQYF

size: -
J: TRBJ1-1
V: TRBV4-2
D: TRBD1
DNA: TGTGCCAGCAGCCAAGCGGGACAGGGACTGAACACTGAAGCTTTCTTT
CDR3: CASSQAGQGLNTEAFF

size: -
J: TRBJ1-5
V: TRBV27
D: -
DNA: TGTGCCAGCAGTTTTTCAGGCAATCAGCCCCAGCATTTT
CDR3: CASSFSGNQPQHF

size: -
J: TRBJ2-3
V: TRBV11-2
D: TRBD2
DNA: TGTGCCAGCAGCCTCTTCCTAGCGGACACGCAGTATTTT
CDR3: CASSLFLADTQYF

size: -
J: TRBJ2-1
V: TRBV7-9
D: -
DNA: TGTGCCAGCAGTAGACTAGCCGGAGGGGGGCTTTACAATGAGCAGTTCTTC
CDR3: CASSRLAGGGLYNEQFF

size: -
J: TRBJ2-3
V: TRBV5-6
D: -
DNA: TGTGCCAGCAGCTTTAGTGCAGATACGCAGTATTTT
CDR3: CASSFSADTQYF

size: -
J: TRBJ2-1
V: TRBV23-1
D: TRBD2
DNA: TGCGCCTACAGCACGGGGGGGGGCCCTGAGCAGTTCTTC
CDR3: CAYSTGGGPEQFF

size: -
J: TRBJ2-7
V: TRBV5-1
D: TRBD2
DNA: TGCGCCAGCAGTCCCGGGACTAGCTCCTACGAGCAGTACTTC
CDR3: CASSPGTSSYEQYF

size: -
J: TRBJ2-3
V: TRBV10-2
D: TRBD2
DNA: TGCGCCATCTCACTAGCGGGGGACACAGATACGCAGTATTTT
CDR3: CAISLAGDTDTQYF

size: -
J: TRBJ2-7
V: TRBV7-2
D: TRBD1
DNA: TGTGCCAGCAGCTTAATGGGACAGGGACCTTACGAGCAGTACTTC
CDR3: CASSLMGQGPYEQYF

size: -
J: TRBJ1-2
V: TRBV6-5
D: TRBD1
DNA: TGTGCCAGCAGTTGCCGCGGTGACAGGGGACGCTATGGCTACACCTTC
CDR3: CASSCRGDRGRYGYTF

size: -
J: TRBJ2-7
V: TRBV6-1
D: -
DNA: TGTGCCAGCATGGGGGGAGGAGTACCGGGGTACGAGCAGTACTTC
CDR3: CASMGGGVPGYEQYF

size: -
J: TRBJ1-5
V: TRBV15
D: TRBD1
DNA: TGTGCCACCAGCTCTCGAGGGGGCGAAGGGCAGCCCCAGCATTTT
CDR3: CATSSRGGEGQPQHF

size: -
J: TRBJ1-1
V: TRBV5-1
D: -
DNA: TGCGCCAGCAGCTCACAGAACACTGAAGCTTTCTTT
CDR3: CASSSQNTEAFF

size: -
J: TRBJ2-2
V: TRBV5-1
D: -
DNA: TGCGCCAGCAGCTCCACACTAGACGGGCCCACCGGGGAGCTGTTTTTT
CDR3: CASSSTLDGPTGELFF

size: -
J: TRBJ2-1
V: TRBV4-1
D: TRBD2
DNA: TGCGCCAGCAGCCAAGCCCTAGCGGGGGGGAATGAGCAGTTCTTC
CDR3: CASSQALAGGNEQFF

size: -
J: TRBJ2-3
V: TRBV29-1
D: TRBD2
DNA: TGCAGCGCCCGAGGGGGTGCTAGCGGGGGGGGGCCAGATACGCAGTATTTT
CDR3: CSARGGASGGGPDTQYF

size: -
J: TRBJ1-3
V: TRBV10-1
D: -
DNA: TGCGCCAGCAGTGAGGACTCGGCAGGCGGGAACACCATATATTTT
CDR3: CASSEDSAGGNTIYF

size: -
J: TRBJ1-3
V: TRBV9
D: -
DNA: TGTGCCAGCAGCGAGAGAACGGGGGGCTCTGGAAACACCATATATTTT
CDR3: CASSERTGGSGNTIYF

size: -
J: TRBJ1-6
V: TRBV5-1
D: TRBD1
DNA: TGCGCCAGCAGACCGGGAGGGGGCGACGGTTCACCCCTCCACTTT
CDR3: CASRPGGGDGSPLHF

size: once
J: TRBJ1-5
V: TRBV6-6
D: TRBD1
DNA: TGTGCCAGCAGTTACCAACAGGGGGGAGGCAATCAGCCCCAGCATTTT
CDR3: CASSYQQGGGNQPQHF

size: -
J: TRBJ1-1
V: TRBV18
D: -
DNA: TGTGCCAGCTCACCCACACCGTTGGTTAACACTGAAGCTTTCTTT
CDR3: CASSPTPLVNTEAFF

size: once
J: TRBJ1-6
V: TRBV10-3
D: -
DNA: TGTGCCATCAGTGAGTCGGTTACGGTAGCAGATAATTCACCCCTCCACTTT
CDR3: CAISESVTVADNSPLHF

size: -
J: TRBJ2-3
V: TRBV18
D: -
DNA: TGTGCCAGCTCACCCGGGGGAAGCACAGATACGCAGTATTTT
CDR3: CASSPGGSTDTQYF

size: -
J: TRBJ2-5
V: TRBV10-3
D: TRBD1
DNA: TGTGCCATCAGTGGAGACAGGGGAACGGGTTCTGAGACCCAGTACTTC
CDR3: CAISGDRGTGSETQYF

size: -
J: TRBJ1-2
V: TRBV27
D: TRBD1
DNA: TGTGCCAGCCGACAGGGGAGGCAGGGTGGCTACACCTTC
CDR3: CASRQGRQGGYTF

size: -
J: TRBJ2-3
V: TRBV7-9
D: TRBD2
DNA: TGTGCCACCACGACTAGCGGGTTGACAGATACGCAGTATTTT
CDR3: CATTTSGLTDTQYF

size: once
J: TRBJ1-5
V: TRBV5-1
D: -
DNA: TGCGCCAGCAGCTCGGTGGGGGGTATGCAGCCCCAGCATTTT
CDR3: CASSSVGGMQPQHF

size: -
J: TRBJ2-7
V: TRBV10-3
D: -
DNA: TGTGCCATCAGTGGCACAGGAGCCGAGCAGTACTTC
CDR3: CAISGTGAEQYF

size: -
J: TRBJ1-5
V: TRBV4-2
D: -
DNA: TGTGCCAGCAGCCAAGATTCCCCGGGGAGACAGCCCCAGCATTTT
CDR3: CASSQDSPGRQPQHF

size: -
J: TRBJ2-5
V: TRBV6-5
D: TRBD2
DNA: TGTGCCAGCAGTTACGGACTAGCGGGGTTGAAAGAGACCCAGTACTTC
CDR3: CASSYGLAGLKETQYF

size: -
J: TRBJ2-3
V: TRBV11-2
D: -
DNA: TGTGCCAGCAGTCAAGGCTTCGGGGGACTCACAGATACGCAGTATTTT
CDR3: CASSQGFGGLTDTQYF

size: -
J: TRBJ1-2
V: TRBV10-3
D: -
DNA: TGCGCCATCAGTGCAGGGGACAACTATGGCTACACCTTC
CDR3: CAISAGDNYGYTF

size: -
J: TRBJ1-2
V: TRBV18
D: TRBD1
DNA: TGTGCCAGCTCACCGACAGGGGGCGACCCCTACTATGGCTACACCTTC
CDR3: CASSPTGGDPYYGYTF

size: -
J: TRBJ1-6
V: TRBV5-1
D: -
DNA: TGCGCCAGCAGCTTGGACAGCTCCTATAATTCACCCCTCCACTTT
CDR3: CASSLDSSYNSPLHF

size: -
J: TRBJ2-1
V: TRBV5-1
D: TRBD1
DNA: TGCGCCAGCAGCCCCATGCAGGGGGCCAACAATGAGCAGTTCTTC
CDR3: CASSPMQGANNEQFF

size: -
J: TRBJ1-1
V: TRBV18
D: -
DNA: TGTGCCAGCTCACCAAGGACAGCCGAAGCTTTCTTT
CDR3: CASSPRTAEAFF